The 10 T cell receptor beta chains listed next were all sequenced from one sample in a study of cytomegalovirus exposure and HLA in healthy donors. This PCR relied on a set of 60 Vbeta primers and 13 Jbeta primers. Only in-frame clones appear in the TCRdb table, and some are missing; sequencing was by immunoSEQ multiplex PCR. The table for this sample gives just over 150,000 clones. Specimen: PBMCs. These receptors all stem from a woman aged 55-70 years in good health and CMV-seronegative.

The chain carries TRBV7-7 and TRBJ2-5, with D maybe TRBD2 (6 bases). The CDR3 contains 14 residues. The germline V gene encodes CDR1 SSHAT and CDR2 FNYEAQ (reference sequence). With 4 bases removed from V and 5 bases from J, the gap between germline ends came to 14 bases. This CDR3 reads CASSSGGTGETQYF. The CDR3 region has the DNA TGTGCCAGCAGCTCTGGGGGGACTGGGGAGACCCAGTACTTC.

This sequence joins TRBV28 and TRBJ1-2; D is uncertain. The CDR3 is made up of 13 amino acids. Germline values: CDR1 MDHEN, CDR2 SYDVKM. V lost 8 bases and J 3 bases, leaving 13 bases between the germline ends. CDR3 bases: TGTGCCAGCCTTAGGCCTGCGGACTATGGCTACACCTTC. It yields the protein CASLRPADYGYTF.

V and J are TRBV13 and TRBJ2-2; D is perhaps TRBD2 (5 bases). The V and J ends lost 2 bases and 0 bases respectively, with 7 bases between them. The length of the CDR3 is 15 residues. Germline V gene sequence: CDR1 PRHDT, CDR2 FYEKMQ (reference sequence). CDR3 loop: CASSLQRPNTGELFF. The CDR3 DNA is TGTGCCAGCAGCTTACAGCGGCCGAACACCGGGGAGCTGTTTTTT.

This sequence joins TRBV5-6 and TRBJ2-3; 9 nucleotides match TRBD1. The CDR3 extends over 16 amino acids. V was clipped by 4 bases and J by 2 bases; unmatched bases: 8. Germline loops: CDR1 SGHDT, CDR2 YYEEEE. CDR3 nucleotides: TGTGCCAGCAGCGGGAAGGGACAGGGCTACACAGATACGCAGTATTTT. As protein: CASSGKGQGYTDTQYF.

V gene TRBV7-6 combines with J gene TRBJ1-1, with 7 bases lining up with TRBD1. This CDR3 has 16 amino acids. Per the germline V gene, CDR1 is SGHVS and CDR2 is FNYEAQ. V gave up 5 bases and J gave up 2 bases; unmatched junction bases: 11. The chain's CDR3 is CASSPQPGQQNTEAFF. Written as DNA, the CDR3 is TGTGCCAGCAGCCCCCAGCCGGGACAGCAAAACACTGAAGCTTTCTTT.

The chain employs TRBV29-1 and TRBJ2-1; 10 bases fit TRBD1. V trimming: 8 bases; J trimming: 4 bases; junction bases outside the gene matches: 8. The CDR3 extends over 14 amino acids. Per germline, CDR1 SQVTM and CDR2 ANQGSEA. The chain's CDR3 is CSLVRDRGYNEQFF. The CDR3 DNA reads TGCAGCCTTGTGAGGGACAGGGGTTACAATGAGCAGTTCTTC.

The chain recombines TRBV5-1 with TRBJ2-1; TRBD1 aligns across 7 bases. V gave up 5 bases and J gave up 0 bases; unmatched junction bases: 11. The CDR3 runs to 17 residues. Germline V gene data show CDR1 as SGHRS and CDR2 as YFSETQ. The CDR3 bases are TGCGCCAGCAGTCTGATTACAGGGGCTAGCTCCTACAATGAGCAGTTCTTC. Translating gives CASSLITGASSYNEQFF.

CDR3 DNA: TGTGCCAGCAGTTACTCGACCGGGGGGGCCTACGAGCAGTACTTC. It is translated as CASSYSTGGAYEQYF. The J gene is TRBJ2-7, the V gene TRBV6-6; 8 bases line up with TRBD2. Germline V CDR1 and CDR2: MNHNY, SVGAGI (reference sequence). Trimming took 0 bases from V and 2 from J; bases not matched to a gene: 3. The CDR3 is made up of 15 amino acids.

V usage is TRBV2 and J usage is TRBJ1-1, with D perhaps TRBD1 (5 bases). The germline V gene encodes CDR1 SNHLY and CDR2 FYNNEI. V dropped 2 bases and J dropped 4 bases, with 11 bases sitting between them. The CDR3 is made up of 14 amino acids. CDR3 DNA sequence: TGTGCCAGCAGTGAATCGGGGGGATCCACTGAAGCTTTCTTT. This sequence encodes CASSESGGSTEAFF.

The genes are TRBV6-4 and TRBJ2-7; D ambiguous. The germline CDR1 and CDR2 sequences are MRHNA and SNTAGT. CDR3 size: 16 residues. V lost 3 bases and J lost 4, with 19 bases in between. CDR3 DNA: TGTGCCAGCAGTGAGCCCTCCCACGATCCAACTTACGAGCAGTACTTC. Translated: CASSEPSHDPTYEQYF.